This T cell receptor (beta chain) is from a study of early T cells in non-severe SARS-CoV-2 infection. For the study at large: Alpha and beta chains were unpaired, from unsorted whole-blood bulk RNA. Study-wide results and limits: In VDJdb matching, anti-spike CD8 responses were favored while private and CD4 specificities went missing.

Germline assignment: CDR1 SGDLS and CDR2 YYNGEE. V was trimmed by 5 bases and J by 8 bases, leaving 17 bases between them. The CDR3 totals 15 residues. Individually, cDNA molecules had unique molecular identifiers attached to them. TCRdb processed the 5' RACE reads anew with MiXCR; each CDR3 protein has one entry. The sample has more than 65,000 distinct CDR3 sequences, roughly 4.8% seen once. The table lists this clonotype with a few counts. Its antigen is currently unknown. The rearrangement links TRBV9 to TRBJ1-6; D is unclear. The material was whole blood, obtained at baseline. The clonotype originates from an adult who was a healthcare worker with PCR-confirmed SARS-CoV-2 infection or an uninfected control (not recorded which). The donor label of this sample is uncertain. The CDR3 loop is CASRRTGSRDSPLHF. The DNA of the CDR3 is TGTGCCAGCAGAAGAACGGGGAGCCGCGATTCACCCCTCCACTTT.